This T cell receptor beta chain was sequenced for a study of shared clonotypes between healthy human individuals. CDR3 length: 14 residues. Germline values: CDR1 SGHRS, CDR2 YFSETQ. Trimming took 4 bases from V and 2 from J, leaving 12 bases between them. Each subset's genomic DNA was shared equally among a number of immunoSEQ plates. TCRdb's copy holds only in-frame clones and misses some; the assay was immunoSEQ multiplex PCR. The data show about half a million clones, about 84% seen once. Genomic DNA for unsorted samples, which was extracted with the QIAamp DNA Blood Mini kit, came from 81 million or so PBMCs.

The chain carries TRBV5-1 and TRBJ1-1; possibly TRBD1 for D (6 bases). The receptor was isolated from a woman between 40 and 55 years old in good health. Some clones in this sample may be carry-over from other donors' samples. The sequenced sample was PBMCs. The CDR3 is CASSPGQFNTEAFF. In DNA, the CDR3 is TGCGCCAGCAGCCCAGGACAGTTTAACACTGAAGCTTTCTTT.